This T cell receptor (beta chain) derives from a study of T cell changes during pregnancy in multiple sclerosis. TCRdb keeps only in-frame clones here, not all; method: immunoSEQ multiplex PCR. Of tens of thousands of clones in the sample, 91% are singletons; the top ten hold around 2.3%. The V end was cut by 0 bases, the J end by 2 bases, with 11 bases between. From germline, CDR1 is SGHNT and CDR2 YYREEE (reference sequence). CDR3 size: 15 residues. This sequence was found in a female donor with multiple sclerosis, enrolled in a pregnancy study. This specimen consisted of peripheral blood, obtained in the first trimester of pregnancy. The chain carries TRBV5-4 and TRBJ1-2; D is unclear. The CDR3 nucleotides read TGTGCCAGCAGCTTGGAGCTCAGACAAAACTATGGCTACACCTTC. Translated, it gives CASSLELRQNYGYTF.